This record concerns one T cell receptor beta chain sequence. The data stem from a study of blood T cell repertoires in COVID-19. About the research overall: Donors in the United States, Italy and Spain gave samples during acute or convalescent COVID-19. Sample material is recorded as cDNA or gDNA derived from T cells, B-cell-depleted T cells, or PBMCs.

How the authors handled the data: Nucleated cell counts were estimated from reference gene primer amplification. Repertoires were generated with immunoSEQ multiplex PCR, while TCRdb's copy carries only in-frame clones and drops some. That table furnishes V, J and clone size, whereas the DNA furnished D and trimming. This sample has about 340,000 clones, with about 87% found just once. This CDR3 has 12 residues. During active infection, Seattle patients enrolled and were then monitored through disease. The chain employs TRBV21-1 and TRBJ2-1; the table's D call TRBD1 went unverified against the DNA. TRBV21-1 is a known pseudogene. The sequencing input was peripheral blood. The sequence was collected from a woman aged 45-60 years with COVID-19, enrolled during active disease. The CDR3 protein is CGNGQTYNEQFF. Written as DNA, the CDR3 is TGTGGGAATGGACAGACTTACAATGAGCAGTTCTTC.